Presented here are 7 T cell receptor beta chains from one specimen sequenced in a study of T-cell memory formation after mild COVID-19 (dated by TCRdb to the early 2020s). The library was prepared using 5' RACE. TCRdb lists the instrument as Illumina NovaSeq 6000. Using fastp at Q25 and MiXCR, TCRdb reprocessed the public reads and kept productive beta chains. Identical CDR3 protein sequences are pooled into one entry, listed with their most common genes and DNA. Here the sample has about 470,000 distinct CDR3 sequences; about 23% occur a single time. Roughly an eighth of the sample is held by the ten biggest clonotypes. The sample was PBMCs or a T cell subset sorted from them (not recorded which). Receptors originate from an adult woman who had mild COVID-19 (a few samples of this study predate the infection). The sample titles of this study are shuffled in the database, so cell type and time point are left out; the donor was told from shared clones.

This clonotype was recorded many times. The chain carries TRBV5-1 and TRBJ1-1; unclear D gene. Germline V gene data show CDR1 as SGHRS and CDR2 as YFSETQ. Trimming pared 0 bases from V and 0 bases from J, leaving 6 bases between. The CDR3 spans 14 residues. The CDR3 DNA reads as TGCGCCAGCAGCTTGGGGGAGCTGAACACTGAAGCTTTCTTT. The encoded protein is CASSLGELNTEAFF.

The chain carries TRBV7-9 and TRBJ1-1; D gene uncertain. V was shortened by 5 bases and J by 9 bases, with 13 bases between the two germline ends. Germline lookup yields CDR1 SEHNR and CDR2 FQNEAQ (reference sequence). The CDR3 length is 12 residues. The CDR3: CASSQYPGKAFF. The CDR3 nucleotides are TGTGCCAGCAGCCAGTACCCGGGGAAAGCTTTCTTT. Combining the CDR3 with reference TRBV7-9 and TRBJ1-1 gives the whole variable domain DTGVSQNPRHKITKRGQNVTFRCDPISEHNRLYWYRQTLGQGPEFLTYFQNEAQLEKSRLLSDRFSAERPKGSFSTLEIQRTEQGDSAMYLCASSQYPGKAFFGQGTRLTVV.

CDR3 sequence reads: CASSFRRHEQYF. CDR3 in DNA: TGTGCCAGCAGTTTTAGACGTCACGAGCAGTACTTC. The chain joins TRBV12-3 or TRBV12-4 to TRBJ2-7; D unresolved. The V end lost 3 bases, the J end lost 5 bases, and 8 bases lay between the germline ends. The length of the CDR3 is 12 residues.

The chain employs TRBV15 and TRBJ1-1, with TRBD1 matching over 8 bases. In germline, CDR1 is LNHNV, CDR2 YYDKDF (reference sequence). This CDR3 is built from 14 residues. The ends lost 1 base at V and 7 bases at J; junction bases unmatched: 5. The CDR3 nucleotides are TGTGCCACCAGCAGAGTGACAGGGGTGAGTGAAGCTTTCTTT. Protein sequence: CATSRVTGVSEAFF.

The rearrangement joins TRBV18 to TRBJ2-7, with 7 bases fitting TRBD2. Germline V CDR1 and CDR2: KGHSH, LQKENI. The CDR3 covers 13 residues. With 3 bases clipped from V and 5 bases from J, the junction kept 4 bases outside the gene matches. CDR3 amino acids: CASSPLGGNEQYF. DNA of the CDR3: TGTGCCAGCTCACCGCTCGGGGGGAACGAGCAGTACTTC.

This clonotype was observed a handful of times. V gene TRBV5-1 combines with J gene TRBJ1-1; D unresolved. CDR1 is SGHRS, CDR2 YFSETQ, per germline. The CDR3 runs 19 residues. V lost 1 base to trimming and J lost 0 bases, with 22 bases between them. The CDR3 DNA is TGCGCCAGCAGCTTGAAGCGGCAAGAAATCTTCCCAATGAACACTGAAGCTTTCTTT. Residues: CASSLKRQEIFPMNTEAFF.

The chain joins TRBV7-3 to TRBJ2-1; TRBD1 aligns across 8 bases. J lost 9 bases, V lost 1 base, and 5 bases had no gene match. Germline loops: CDR1 SGHTA, CDR2 FQGTGA. The CDR3 spans 14 residues. CDR3 bases: TGTGCCAGCAGCTTAAACGGACAGGGCTCTGAGCAGTTCTTC. This codes for CASSLNGQGSEQFF.